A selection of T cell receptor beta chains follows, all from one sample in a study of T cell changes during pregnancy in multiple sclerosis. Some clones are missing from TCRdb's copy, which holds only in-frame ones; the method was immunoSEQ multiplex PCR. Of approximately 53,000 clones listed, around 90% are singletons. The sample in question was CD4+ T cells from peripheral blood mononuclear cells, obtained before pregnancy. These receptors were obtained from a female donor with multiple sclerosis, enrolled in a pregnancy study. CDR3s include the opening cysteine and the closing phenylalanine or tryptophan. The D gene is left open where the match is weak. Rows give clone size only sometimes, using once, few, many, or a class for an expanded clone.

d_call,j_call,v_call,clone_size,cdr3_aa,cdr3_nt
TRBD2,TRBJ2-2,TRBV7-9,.,CASSPGLGVTGELFF,TGTGCCAGCAGCCCGGGACTAGGGGTCACCGGGGAGCTGTTTTTT
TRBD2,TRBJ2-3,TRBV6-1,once,CASSESLAGGGDTQYF,TGTGCCAGCAGTGAGTCCCTAGCGGGAGGGGGAGATACGCAGTATTTT
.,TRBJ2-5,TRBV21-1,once,CASSSPRGEEETQYF,TGTGCCAGCAGCTCGCCTCGGGGTGAAGAAGAGACCCAGTACTTC
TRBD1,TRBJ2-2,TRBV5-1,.,CASSSGQANTGELFF,TGCGCCAGCAGCTCGGGACAGGCAAACACCGGGGAGCTGTTTTTT
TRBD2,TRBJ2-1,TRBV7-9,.,CASRTSGGDPIYNEQFF,TGTGCCAGCAGGACTAGCGGGGGGGATCCCATATACAATGAGCAGTTCTTC
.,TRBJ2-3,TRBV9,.,CASSVSPYDTDTQYF,TGTGCCAGCAGCGTGAGCCCGTACGATACAGATACGCAGTATTTT
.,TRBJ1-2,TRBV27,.,CASSLDTSYIYGYTF,TGTGCCAGCAGCTTGGACACCTCATATATCTATGGCTACACCTTC
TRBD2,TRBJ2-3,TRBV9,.,CASSVAGGRAADTQYF,TGTGCCAGCAGCGTAGCGGGCGGGAGGGCAGCTGATACGCAGTATTTT
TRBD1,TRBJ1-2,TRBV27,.,CASSGQGRVYGYTF,TGTGCCAGCAGCGGACAGGGGCGAGTCTATGGCTACACCTTC
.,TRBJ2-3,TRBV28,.,CASSSQAKPDTQYF,TGTGCCAGCAGTTCCCAGGCCAAACCAGATACGCAGTATTTT
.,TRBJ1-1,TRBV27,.,CASSKDPGLTMNTEAFF,TGTGCCAGCAGCAAGGATCCGGGACTGACCATGAACACTGAAGCTTTCTTT
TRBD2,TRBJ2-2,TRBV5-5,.,CASSKETSGRYFSGELFF,TGTGCCAGCAGTAAGGAGACTAGCGGGAGATATTTTTCCGGGGAGCTGTTTTTT
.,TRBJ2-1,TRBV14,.,CASSQGQRTYNEQFF,TGTGCCAGCAGCCAAGGCCAACGGACTTACAATGAGCAGTTCTTC
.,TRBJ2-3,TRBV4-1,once,CASSQGQVVADTQYF,TGCGCCAGCAGCCAAGGGCAGGTAGTCGCAGATACGCAGTATTTT
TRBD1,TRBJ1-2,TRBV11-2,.,CASSLLLVDRVGGYTF,TGTGCCAGCAGCCTACTATTAGTTGACAGGGTGGGGGGCTACACCTTC
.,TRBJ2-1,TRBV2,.,CASRSLGPNEQFF,TGTGCCAGCAGGTCCCTAGGTCCCAATGAGCAGTTCTTC
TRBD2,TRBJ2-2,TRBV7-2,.,CASSLEAGGVGRELFF,TGTGCCAGCAGCTTAGAGGCGGGAGGGGTGGGCCGGGAGCTGTTTTTT
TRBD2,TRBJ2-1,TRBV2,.,CASSELGLAGEEQFF,TGTGCCAGCAGTGAACTAGGACTAGCGGGAGAGGAGCAGTTCTTC
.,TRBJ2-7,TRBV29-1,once,CSVELASYEQYF,TGCAGCGTTGAACTAGCTTCCTACGAGCAGTACTTC
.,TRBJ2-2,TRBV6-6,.,CASRERVFNTGELFF,TGTGCCAGCAGGGAGCGGGTTTTTAACACCGGGGAGCTGTTTTTT
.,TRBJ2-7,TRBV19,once,CASSMTGTYEQYF,TGTGCCAGTAGTATGACAGGTACCTACGAGCAGTACTTC
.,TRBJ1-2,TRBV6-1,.,CASSDRGAPNYGYTF,TGTGCCAGCAGTGATCGGGGGGCGCCCAACTATGGCTACACCTTC
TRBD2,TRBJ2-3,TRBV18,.,CASSHKTSGRSRSTDTQYF,TGTGCCAGCTCACACAAGACTAGCGGGAGGTCCCGAAGCACAGATACGCAGTATTTT
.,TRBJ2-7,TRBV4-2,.,CASSQVGSYEQYF,TGTGCCAGCAGCCAAGTCGGTTCCTACGAGCAGTACTTC
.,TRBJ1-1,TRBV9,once,CASSVDPLTGTEAFF,TGTGCCAGCAGCGTAGACCCTCTTACAGGGACTGAAGCTTTCTTT
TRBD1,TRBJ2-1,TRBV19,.,CARATGTDYNEQFF,TGTGCCAGAGCAACCGGGACAGATTACAATGAGCAGTTCTTC
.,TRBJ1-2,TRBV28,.,CASSFGRGKGYTF,TGTGCCAGCAGTTTTGGTAGAGGCAAAGGCTACACCTTC
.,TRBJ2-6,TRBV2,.,CASSVRQGRANVLTF,TGTGCCAGCAGTGTACGCCAGGGGAGGGCCAACGTCCTGACTTTC
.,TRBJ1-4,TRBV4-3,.,CASSQDLRQDGEKLFF,TGCGCCAGCAGCCAAGATTTAAGACAGGACGGTGAAAAACTGTTTTTT
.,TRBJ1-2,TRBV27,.,CASSFPRYGYTF,TGTGCCAGCAGTTTCCCCCGCTATGGCTACACCTTC
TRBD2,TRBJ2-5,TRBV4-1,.,CASSHAQTSTVVETQYF,TGCGCCAGCAGCCACGCCCAGACTAGCACGGTAGTAGAGACCCAGTACTTC
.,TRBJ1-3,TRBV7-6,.,CASSDRFRSGNTIYF,TGTGCCAGCAGCGACAGGTTCCGCTCTGGAAACACCATATATTTT
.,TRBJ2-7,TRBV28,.,CASTEQGGLSNYEQYF,TGTGCCAGCACAGAACAGGGTGGACTCTCAAACTACGAGCAGTACTTC
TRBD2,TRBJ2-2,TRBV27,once,CASSKTGLAPPGELFF,TGTGCCAGCAGTAAAACGGGACTAGCTCCGCCCGGGGAGCTGTTTTTT
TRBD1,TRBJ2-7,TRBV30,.,CAWSVSGGHHEQYF,TGTGCCTGGAGTGTATCAGGGGGACATCACGAGCAGTACTTC
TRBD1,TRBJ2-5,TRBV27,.,CASSLETSGTGDKETQYF,TGTGCCAGCAGTTTAGAGACCTCCGGGACAGGGGACAAAGAGACCCAGTACTTC
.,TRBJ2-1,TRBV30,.,CAWSSGQYNEQFF,TGTGCCTGGAGTTCCGGACAATACAATGAGCAGTTCTTC
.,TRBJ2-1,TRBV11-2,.,CASSPGLSLEQFF,TGTGCCAGCAGCCCGGGACTTTCCCTTGAGCAGTTCTTC
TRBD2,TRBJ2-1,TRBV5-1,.,CASSLGLAGVSEQFF,TGCGCCAGCAGCTTGGGTTTAGCGGGAGTCTCTGAGCAGTTCTTC
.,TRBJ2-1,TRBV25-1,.,CASTNYAGISNEQFF,TGTGCCAGCACCAATTACGCGGGGATATCGAATGAGCAGTTCTTC
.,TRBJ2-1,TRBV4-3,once,CASSQLISYNEQFF,TGCGCCAGCAGCCAACTAATCTCCTACAATGAGCAGTTCTTC
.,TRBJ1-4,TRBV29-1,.,CSVERGGGEKLFF,TGCAGCGTTGAGCGGGGGGGAGGAGAAAAACTGTTTTTT
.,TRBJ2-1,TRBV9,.,CASSVGQGRGNEQFF,TGTGCCAGCAGCGTAGGGCAGGGGAGAGGCAATGAGCAGTTCTTC
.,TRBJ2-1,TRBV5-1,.,CASAGQIYNEQFF,TGCGCCAGCGCGGGACAGATATACAATGAGCAGTTCTTC
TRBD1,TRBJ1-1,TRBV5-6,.,CASSRTGRNTEAFF,TGTGCCAGCAGCCGGACAGGAAGGAACACTGAAGCTTTCTTT
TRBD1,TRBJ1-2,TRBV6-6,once,CASSRTGVYYGYTF,TGTGCCAGCAGTAGAACAGGGGTATACTATGGCTACACCTTC
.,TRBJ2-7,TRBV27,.,CASSPRSRGLSSGDPRGTYEQYF,TGTGCCAGCAGTCCCCGTAGCAGGGGGCTGTCTAGCGGGGATCCGCGGGGAACCTACGAGCAGTACTTC
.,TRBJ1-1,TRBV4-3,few,CASSQDPGTEAFF,TGCGCCAGCAGCCAAGATCCCGGGACTGAAGCTTTCTTT
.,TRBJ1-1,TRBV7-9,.,CASSRRWRENTEAFF,TGTGCCAGCAGCCGCCGTTGGAGGGAGAACACTGAAGCTTTCTTT
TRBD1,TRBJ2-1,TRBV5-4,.,CASSLEQGNNEQFF,TGTGCCAGCAGCTTGGAACAGGGGAACAATGAGCAGTTCTTC
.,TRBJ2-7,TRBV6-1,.,CASSEPSYEQYF,TGTGCCAGCAGTGAACCGTCCTACGAGCAGTACTTC
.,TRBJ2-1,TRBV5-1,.,CASLLAGTNEQFF,TGCGCCAGCCTTTTGGCAGGGACAAATGAGCAGTTCTTC
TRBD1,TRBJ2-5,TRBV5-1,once,CASSSGTGSGQETQYF,TGCGCCAGCAGCTCCGGGACAGGGAGCGGTCAAGAGACCCAGTACTTC
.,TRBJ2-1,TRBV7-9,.,CASRRGGVSYNEQFF,TGTGCCAGCAGGAGGGGCGGGGTATCCTACAATGAGCAGTTCTTC
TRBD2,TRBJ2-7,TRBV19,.,CASSRDYRYEQYF,TGTGCCAGTAGCCGGGACTACCGCTACGAGCAGTACTTC
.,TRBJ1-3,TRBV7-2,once,CASSLAVSSGNTIYF,TGTGCCAGCAGCTTGGCCGTCAGCTCTGGAAACACCATATATTTT
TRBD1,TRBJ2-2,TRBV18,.,CASSDRDNTGELFF,TGTGCCAGCTCGGACAGGGACAACACCGGGGAGCTGTTTTTT
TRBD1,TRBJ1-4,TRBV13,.,CASSLDRGNEKLFF,TGTGCCAGCAGCCTGGACAGGGGTAATGAAAAACTGTTTTTT
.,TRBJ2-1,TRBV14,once,CASSEERSSYNEQFF,TGTGCCAGCAGCGAAGAGAGGAGCTCCTACAATGAGCAGTTCTTC